This is a list of T cell receptor beta chains from one sample in a study of OX40 agonist ivuxolimab in advanced cancers. TCRdb's table, derived via immunoSEQ multiplex PCR, lists solely in-frame clones and lacks some. This table has some 63,000 clones, around 84% appearing once. This sample comprised CD4+ or CD8+ T cells sorted from blood, obtained in a trial of the OX40 agonist ivuxolimab. The receptors shown here come from an adult with an advanced solid tumor such as melanoma, head and neck, liver or kidney cancer. Both conserved end residues are part of each CDR3. Each record gives: V gene, J gene, clone size, D gene, CDR3 DNA, CDR3 protein. A D gene is named only where the DNA matches it firmly. Size is omitted from some rows. Given values are once, few, many or a class for expanded clones.

v_gene: TRBV19
j_gene: TRBJ2-1
abundance: -
d_gene: -
CDR3nt: TGTGCCAGTAGTTTCCACTACAATGAGCAGTTCTTC
CDR3aa: CASSFHYNEQFF

v_gene: TRBV2
j_gene: TRBJ2-5
abundance: -
d_gene: TRBD2
CDR3nt: TGTGCCAGCAGTGGGGTAGCGGGGCTGGAGACCCAGTACTTC
CDR3aa: CASSGVAGLETQYF

v_gene: TRBV9
j_gene: TRBJ2-4
abundance: -
d_gene: -
CDR3nt: TGTGCCAGCAGCGTAGAGAGGGTAGGGCACATTCAGTACTTC
CDR3aa: CASSVERVGHIQYF

v_gene: TRBV10-1
j_gene: TRBJ2-7
abundance: -
d_gene: -
CDR3nt: TGCGCCAGCAGTGGGGACGCAACTCCTACCGACGAGCAGTACTTC
CDR3aa: CASSGDATPTDEQYF

v_gene: TRBV6-6
j_gene: TRBJ1-5
abundance: -
d_gene: -
CDR3nt: TGTGCCAGCAGTTACTCTGGAGGTCTGGAACCCCAGCATTTT
CDR3aa: CASSYSGGLEPQHF

v_gene: TRBV5-1
j_gene: TRBJ2-7
abundance: -
d_gene: -
CDR3nt: TGCGCCAGCAGCTTCGGGGACCGACGGGACGAGCAGTACTTC
CDR3aa: CASSFGDRRDEQYF

v_gene: TRBV5-1
j_gene: TRBJ1-1
abundance: -
d_gene: -
CDR3nt: TGCGCCAGCAGCTTCGGGGGGCGGCACACTGAAGCTTTCTTT
CDR3aa: CASSFGGRHTEAFF

v_gene: TRBV7-2
j_gene: TRBJ2-1
abundance: few
d_gene: -
CDR3nt: TGTGCCAGCAGCTTAGCGTCAGACAATGAGCAGTTCTTC
CDR3aa: CASSLASDNEQFF

v_gene: TRBV27
j_gene: TRBJ1-2
abundance: -
d_gene: TRBD1
CDR3nt: TGTGCCAGCAGTTTAAGGGCCGGGACAGGGAGTAACTATGGCTACACCTTC
CDR3aa: CASSLRAGTGSNYGYTF

v_gene: TRBV5-6
j_gene: TRBJ1-5
abundance: -
d_gene: -
CDR3nt: TGTGCCAGCATCCCGACGACCAATCAGCCCCAGCATTTT
CDR3aa: CASIPTTNQPQHF

v_gene: TRBV2
j_gene: TRBJ1-2
abundance: -
d_gene: TRBD1
CDR3nt: TGTGCCAGCAGTGGAGGGGGCGATGGCTACACCTTC
CDR3aa: CASSGGGDGYTF

v_gene: TRBV10-2
j_gene: TRBJ1-2
abundance: -
d_gene: TRBD1
CDR3nt: TGCGCCAGCAGTGAGAGGCCAGGGGGGTATGGCTACACCTTC
CDR3aa: CASSERPGGYGYTF

v_gene: TRBV7-2
j_gene: TRBJ1-3
abundance: once
d_gene: -
CDR3nt: TGTGCCAGCAGCTTATGGGACGCAGGAAACACCATATATTTT
CDR3aa: CASSLWDAGNTIYF

v_gene: TRBV28
j_gene: TRBJ1-3
abundance: -
d_gene: TRBD1
CDR3nt: TGTGCCAGCAGTTTCGGGACAGCCTCTGGAAACACCATATATTTT
CDR3aa: CASSFGTASGNTIYF

v_gene: TRBV9
j_gene: TRBJ2-7
abundance: -
d_gene: -
CDR3nt: TGTGCCAGCAGCCTTCGGGACACCCCCTACGAGCAGTACTTC
CDR3aa: CASSLRDTPYEQYF

v_gene: TRBV18
j_gene: TRBJ1-2
abundance: -
d_gene: -
CDR3nt: TGTGCCAGCTCACCGGGAACAGAAGCTAACTATGGCTACACCTTC
CDR3aa: CASSPGTEANYGYTF

v_gene: TRBV25-1
j_gene: TRBJ2-5
abundance: -
d_gene: -
CDR3nt: TGTGCCAGCAGTGCAGGAGGGGAGACCCAGTACTTC
CDR3aa: CASSAGGETQYF

v_gene: TRBV7-2
j_gene: TRBJ2-1
abundance: -
d_gene: -
CDR3nt: TGTGCCAGCAGTACCGGATCCTACAATGAGCAGTTCTTC
CDR3aa: CASSTGSYNEQFF

v_gene: TRBV12-5
j_gene: TRBJ2-1
abundance: -
d_gene: -
CDR3nt: TGTGCTAGTGGTCCCCGTTTGGCATACAATGAGCAGTTCTTC
CDR3aa: CASGPRLAYNEQFF

v_gene: TRBV5-1
j_gene: TRBJ2-7
abundance: -
d_gene: -
CDR3nt: TGCGCCAGCAGCTTGGAGGGGATGGGGTTTGAGCAGTACTTC
CDR3aa: CASSLEGMGFEQYF

v_gene: TRBV29-1
j_gene: TRBJ2-2
abundance: -
d_gene: TRBD2
CDR3nt: TGCAGCGTTGGTCTAGCGGGGATGAACACCGGGGAGCTGTTTTTT
CDR3aa: CSVGLAGMNTGELFF

v_gene: TRBV7-2
j_gene: TRBJ2-1
abundance: -
d_gene: -
CDR3nt: TGTGCCAGCGCGATTAAGTACCCTAAAAATGAGCAGTTCTTC
CDR3aa: CASAIKYPKNEQFF

v_gene: TRBV28
j_gene: TRBJ1-1
abundance: -
d_gene: -
CDR3nt: TGTGCCAGCAGTTGGGAAGGGGGGAGAACTGAAGCTTTCTTT
CDR3aa: CASSWEGGRTEAFF

v_gene: TRBV7-9
j_gene: TRBJ1-2
abundance: -
d_gene: TRBD1
CDR3nt: TGTGCCAGCAGCGGACAGGGCAGGGGCTATGGCTACACCTTC
CDR3aa: CASSGQGRGYGYTF

v_gene: TRBV5-1
j_gene: TRBJ2-3
abundance: -
d_gene: -
CDR3nt: TGCGCCAGCAGCTTGGGGTCGGCAGGGGGCACAGATACGCAGTATTTT
CDR3aa: CASSLGSAGGTDTQYF

v_gene: TRBV30
j_gene: TRBJ2-2
abundance: -
d_gene: -
CDR3nt: TGTGCCTGGAGTAGGGACACCGGGGAGCTGTTTTTT
CDR3aa: CAWSRDTGELFF

v_gene: TRBV2
j_gene: TRBJ2-5
abundance: -
d_gene: -
CDR3nt: TGTGCCACCCTAAAACTACAGTCGGGAGATCAAGAGACCCAGTACTTC
CDR3aa: CATLKLQSGDQETQYF

v_gene: TRBV6-5
j_gene: TRBJ1-3
abundance: -
d_gene: -
CDR3nt: TGTGCCAGCCGCTCCTCTGGAAACACCATATATTTT
CDR3aa: CASRSSGNTIYF

v_gene: TRBV7-8
j_gene: TRBJ2-1
abundance: -
d_gene: -
CDR3nt: TGTGCCAGCAGCTTAGCGTCGAGGACGCACAATGAGCAGTTCTTC
CDR3aa: CASSLASRTHNEQFF

v_gene: TRBV11-2
j_gene: TRBJ1-5
abundance: once
d_gene: -
CDR3nt: TGTGCCAGCAGCTTAGGAGGGGATCAGCCCCAGCATTTT
CDR3aa: CASSLGGDQPQHF

v_gene: TRBV6-1
j_gene: TRBJ2-2
abundance: -
d_gene: TRBD2
CDR3nt: TGTGCCAGCAGTGAAGACTTACTAGCGGAAAACACCGGGGAGCTGTTTTTT
CDR3aa: CASSEDLLAENTGELFF